This T cell receptor beta chain was sequenced for a study of T cell repertoires in ileal Crohn's disease. On the study more broadly: Every patient was operated on for stricturing (approximately 60%) or penetrating (39%) complications. Study-wide results and limits: Postoperative endoscopy occurred within one year, median around 6.5 months. Clonal expansions were more frequent in active smokers than non-smokers at surgery.

Indicated time point: neoterminal ileum biopsy at postoperative endoscopy, about 6 months after surgery. Trimming stripped 7 bases from V and 6 bases from J, with 20 bases between. Germline V gene sequence: CDR1 MDHEN, CDR2 SYDVKM. The CDR3 sequence is 15 residues long. Libraries were prepared by immunoSEQ multiplex PCR; TCRdb keeps only in-frame clonotypes and omits some of them. The sample records about 9,400 clones, over 65% being singletons. Concerning this clone: Its antigen is not identified.

This clonotype was obtained from an adult with Crohn's disease. The chain carries TRBV28 and TRBJ2-3; possible D gene TRBD2, 5 bases. The sequenced sample was ileal tissue. CDR3 in amino acids: CASTPSGVELDTQYF. The CDR3 bases are TGTGCCAGCACCCCATCCGGGGTCGAGTTGGATACGCAGTATTTT.